Following are 10 T cell receptor beta chains from one sample sequenced in a study of molecular identifiers for immune sequencing clone quantification. TCRdb re-called the PCR reads through MiXCR, storing one row per CDR3 protein. The sample consists of some 590,000 distinct CDR3 sequences, about 25% of them appearing once. Input material: naive CD8+ T cells from blood, with Jurkat cell RNA spiked in. The subset: FACS-sorted CD8+CD4-CCR7+CD45RA+ naive T cells. The receptors shown here come from a human donor in good health. Some libraries in this study had Jurkat cell RNA spiked in.

Concerning this clonotype: Relative to the germline gene, one junction end is altered; a read error may explain this. The CDR3 nucleotides read TGTGCCAGCAGTTGGGACTTGAACACTGAAACTTTCTTT. Translation gives CASSWDLNTETFF. The chain recombines TRBV6-5 with TRBJ1-1; D is perhaps TRBD1 (5 bases). This CDR3 is built from 13 residues. CDR1 and CDR2 (germline): MNHEY, SVGAGI.

This clonotype has at least ten counts. The chain carries TRBV4-1 and TRBJ1-2; D is unresolved. V was cut by 0 bases and J by 5 bases, with 13 bases left in between. Looked up from germline, CDR1 is MGHRA and CDR2 is YSYEKL. This CDR3 is built from 15 residues. CDR3 loop: CASSQEGRQAYGYTF. The CDR3 bases are TGCGCCAGCAGCCAAGAGGGCAGACAAGCTTATGGCTACACCTTC.

This clonotype has more than one count but fewer than ten. The V and J genes are TRBV6-6 and TRBJ2-3; 7 bases line up with TRBD1. Germline-derived CDR1 and CDR2 are MNHNY and SVGAGI (reference sequence). Germline trimming cut 2 bases from V and 5 bases from J; bases unmatched to any gene: 13. CDR3 length: 17 amino acids. For the CDR3, the DNA is TGTGCCAGCAGTTACGTAGTCGGACAGGAGCAGAGAGATACGCAGTATTTT. Its protein product is CASSYVVGQEQRDTQYF.

The chain is built from TRBV6-5 and TRBJ2-4; D ambiguous. The germline V and J ends were trimmed by 2 bases and 8 bases, with 16 bases remaining between them. The germline V gene encodes CDR1 MNHEY and CDR2 SVGAGI. CDR3 length equals 15 residues. The CDR3 DNA sequence: TGTGCCAGCAGTTACGACTTGGGATCCATATACATTCAGTACTTC. It encodes CASSYDLGSIYIQYF.

This clonotype was observed a handful of times. The V and J genes are TRBV7-9 and TRBJ2-1; 8 nucleotides agree with TRBD1. CDR1 is SEHNR, CDR2 FQNEAQ, per germline (reference sequence). V shed 5 bases and J 8 bases; nucleotides not matched to a gene: 5. The CDR3 length is 13 residues. The CDR3 here is CASSLPGGYEQFF. Written as DNA, the CDR3 is TGTGCCAGCAGCCTCCCAGGGGGCTATGAGCAGTTCTTC. Combining the CDR3 with reference TRBV7-9 and TRBJ2-1 gives the whole variable domain DTGVSQNPRHKITKRGQNVTFRCDPISEHNRLYWYRQTLGQGPEFLTYFQNEAQLEKSRLLSDRFSAERPKGSFSTLEIQRTEQGDSAMYLCASSLPGGYEQFFGPGTRLTVL.

A few counts support this clonotype. The chain links TRBV3-1 to TRBJ2-7, with D possibly TRBD2 on 6 matching bases. Deletions cut 1 base from V and 0 bases from J, with 10 bases between. CDR1 and CDR2 (germline): LGHDT, YNNKEL (reference sequence). CDR3 size: 15 residues. CDR3 coding DNA: TGTGCCAGCAGCCAAGTACTCGGGAGCTCCTACGAGCAGTACTTC. This gives the protein CASSQVLGSSYEQYF.

This clonotype has ten or more counts. The V and J genes are TRBV5-4 and TRBJ2-7; a possible D gene is TRBD1 (6 bases). The CDR3 extends over 14 amino acids. With 0 bases removed from V and 9 bases from J, the gap between germline ends came to 16 bases. Germline CDR1 reads SGHNT; CDR2 reads YYREEE (reference sequence). The CDR3: CASSLADRPAVQYF. In DNA form, the CDR3 reads TGTGCCAGCAGCTTGGCCGACAGGCCTGCGGTGCAGTACTTC.

The chain links TRBV19 to TRBJ1-5; TRBD1 is a possible D gene (5 bases). The ends were cut back, 8 bases at V and 4 bases at J, with 15 bases in the middle. Germline V lookup: CDR1 LNHDA, CDR2 SQIVND (reference sequence). CDR3 length equals 14 residues. CDR3 protein: CASDYLGGNQPQHF. The CDR3 DNA reads as TGTGCCAGTGATTATTTGGGGGGGAATCAGCCCCAGCATTTT.

This clonotype came up many times. The chain has TRBV7-9 and TRBJ2-2; 8 nucleotides line up with TRBD2. J was trimmed by 5 bases and V by 5 bases; bases with no gene match: 7. CDR3 size: 15 residues. The germline V gene encodes CDR1 SEHNR and CDR2 FQNEAQ (reference sequence). CDR3 in DNA: TGTGCCAGCAGCCCAGCGGGGGCTTCAACCGGGGAGCTGTTTTTT. This gives the protein CASSPAGASTGELFF.

The rearrangement joins TRBV21-1 to TRBJ1-1; no DNA check was done on the table's D call, TRBD1. TRBV21-1 is assigned pseudogene status. CDR3 size: 19 residues. CDR3 DNA: TGTGCCAGCAGCAAACTTCCGGGGCCCCCCCTATTCATGAACACTGAAGCTTTCTTT. This encodes CASSKLPGPPLFMNTEAFF.